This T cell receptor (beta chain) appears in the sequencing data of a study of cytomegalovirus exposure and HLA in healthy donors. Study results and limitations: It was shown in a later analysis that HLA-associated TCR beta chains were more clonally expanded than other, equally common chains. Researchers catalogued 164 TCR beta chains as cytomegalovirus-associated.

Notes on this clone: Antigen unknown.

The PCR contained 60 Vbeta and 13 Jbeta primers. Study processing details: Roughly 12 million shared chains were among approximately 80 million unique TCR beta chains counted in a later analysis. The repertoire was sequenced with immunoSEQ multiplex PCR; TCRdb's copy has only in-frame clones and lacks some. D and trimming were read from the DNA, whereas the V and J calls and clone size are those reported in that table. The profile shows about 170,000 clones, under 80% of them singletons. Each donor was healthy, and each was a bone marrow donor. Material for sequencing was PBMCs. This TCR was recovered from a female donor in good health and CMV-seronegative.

The CDR3 loop is CASSLDRDPLHGYTF. The CDR3 bases are TGTGCCAGCAGTTTGGACAGGGACCCCCTACATGGCTACACCTTC. The chain employs TRBV27 and TRBJ1-2, with 8 bases fitting TRBD1. V shed 3 bases, J shed 6 bases, and the junction held 9 bases outside the gene matches. The CDR3 is 15 residues long. The germline V gene encodes CDR1 MNHEY and CDR2 SMNVEV (reference sequence).